The entry below describes one T cell receptor (beta chain). Its antigen remains unknown. The table came from immunoSEQ multiplex PCR; TCRdb's copy has only in-frame clones and leaves some out. Here the sample spans about 70,000 clones, nearly 95% being singletons. Trimming took 0 bases from V and 0 from J; bases not matched to a gene: 8. This CDR3 comprises 18 residues. CDR1 SGHDT and CDR2 YYEEEE come from the germline V gene. The data derive from a study of cytomegalovirus exposure and HLA in healthy donors. Background on the study: A subsequent analysis reported that the roughly 120 validation repertoires were produced on the same platform that had also been used for the 500 to 700 first-cohort repertoires. Study results and limitations: TCR clusters originating in the first cohort tended to co-occur in the 120 validation repertoires, according to a later analysis. Some TCR beta chains (around 160 of them) were listed as cytomegalovirus-associated. Whilst most TCR sequences proved rare, a subset of public TCRs occurred across many donors.

The V call is TRBV5-6, the J call TRBJ1-1; 10 nucleotides agree with TRBD1. The origin of this receptor is a young man in good health and CMV-seropositive. Sequences were obtained from PBMCs. The CDR3 DNA reads as TGTGCCAGCAGCTTGGTATTGGGGACAGGGGCACTGAACACTGAAGCTTTCTTT. It encodes CASSLVLGTGALNTEAFF. The whole variable domain, remainder taken from reference TRBV5-6 and TRBJ1-1, is DAGVTQSPTHLIKTRGQQVTLRCSPKSGHDTVSWYQQALGQGPQFIFQYYEEEERQRGNFPDRFSGHQFPNYSSELNVNALLLGDSALYLCASSLVLGTGALNTEAFFGQGTRLTVV.